Below are 27 T cell receptor beta chains sequenced from a single sample in a study of graft-versus-host responses after intestinal transplantation. The antigens of these receptors remain unknown. Only in-frame clones appear in the TCRdb table, and some are missing; sequencing was by immunoSEQ multiplex PCR. Seen here are some 48,000 clones, approximately 84% observed once, and the top ten hold 0.46%. This material consisted of unstimulated CD4+ T cells sorted from spleen or lymph node cells, taken before transplant. Source of these receptors: a human donor who was the organ donor for an intestinal transplant.

This chain uses TRBV4-1 with TRBJ1-6; no definite D call. V was clipped by 0 bases and J by 4 bases, with 7 bases between them. This CDR3 contains 15 residues. The germline V gene encodes CDR1 MGHRA and CDR2 YSYEKL. Here the CDR3 reads CASSQDRQYNSPLHF. The CDR3 nucleotides are TGCGCCAGCAGCCAAGATAGACAATATAATTCACCCCTCCACTTT.

This chain uses TRBV19 with TRBJ2-3; 8 positions match TRBD2. CDR3 length equals 17 residues. From germline, CDR1 is LNHDA and CDR2 SQIVND (reference sequence). V lost 6 bases and J lost 0; bases outside the gene matches: 11. The CDR3 region is CASSHPGGVVSTDTQYF. In DNA form, the CDR3 reads TGTGCCAGTAGCCACCCCGGGGGGGTGGTTAGCACAGATACGCAGTATTTT.

The chain carries TRBV7-8 and TRBJ1-6; no firm D call. The CDR3 length is 14 residues. The germline V gene encodes CDR1 SGHVS and CDR2 FQNEAQ. With 3 bases removed from V and 8 bases from J, the gap between germline ends came to 11 bases. In nucleotides, the CDR3 is TGTGCCAGCAGCTTTACAGCGAGAGATTCACCCCTCCACTTT. This encodes CASSFTARDSPLHF.

This chain joins TRBV12-5 and TRBJ1-5, with D unclear. Germline V gene data show CDR1 as LGHNT and CDR2 as FRNRAP. This CDR3 contains 16 residues. Trimming took off 0 bases at V and 7 bases at J, with 16 bases between the two ends. CDR3 DNA sequence: TGTGCTAGTGGTTTGGTATTAGGCGGGGTAGGGCAGCCCCAGCATTTT. Protein sequence: CASGLVLGGVGQPQHF.

The genes are TRBV2 and TRBJ2-1; TRBD1 might be the D (6 bases). This CDR3 has 14 amino acids. V lost 6 bases and J 3 bases, leaving 12 bases between the germline ends. Looked up from germline, CDR1 is SNHLY and CDR2 is FYNNEI. The chain's CDR3 is CASRDGTNYNEQFF. CDR3 bases: TGTGCCAGCAGGGACGGGACAAACTACAATGAGCAGTTCTTC.

This chain connects TRBV2 to TRBJ1-1; D is possibly TRBD1 (5 bases). This CDR3 comprises 17 residues. The germline gives CDR1 SNHLY, CDR2 FYNNEI. Trimming pared 6 bases from V and 6 bases from J, leaving 26 bases between. The CDR3 is CASSPRVLAAGGAEAFF. The DNA of the CDR3 is TGTGCCAGCAGCCCCCGTGTTCTGGCTGCTGGGGGTGCTGAAGCTTTCTTT. Full variable domain (outside the CDR3, taken from reference TRBV2 and TRBJ1-1): EPEVTQTPSHQVTQMGQEVILRCVPISNHLYFYWYRQILGQKVEFLVSFYNNEISEKSEIFDDQFSVERPDGSNFTLKIRSTKLEDSAMYFCASSPRVLAAGGAEAFFGQGTRLTVV.

The CDR3 nucleotides are TGTGCCAGCAGCTTAGGCCGCGGGGGGGCCGGGGAGCTGTTTTTT. Amino acid sequence: CASSLGRGGAGELFF. This chain connects TRBV11-2 to TRBJ2-2; 9 bases are shared with TRBD2. Germline CDR1 and CDR2: SGHAT and FQNNGV. The CDR3 runs 15 residues. V shed 1 base, J shed 6 bases, and the junction held 3 bases outside the gene matches.

This rearrangement joins TRBV7-8 to TRBJ1-3; D gene uncertain. This CDR3 has 17 residues. The ends were cut back, 0 bases at V and 0 bases at J, with 12 bases in the middle. Germline V gene data show CDR1 as SGHVS and CDR2 as FQNEAQ. The CDR3 loop is CASSLAGSSHSGNTIYF. DNA of the CDR3: TGTGCCAGCAGCTTAGCTGGCTCCAGTCACTCTGGAAACACCATATATTTT.

The chain employs TRBV6-5 and TRBJ1-2, with D possibly matching TRBD1 (5 bases). Germline CDR1 MNHEY, CDR2 SVGAGI. The CDR3 length is 12 residues. V was trimmed by 0 bases and J by 10 bases, leaving 9 bases between them. DNA of the CDR3: TGTGCCAGCAGTTACTCGGGCAGGGTCTACACCTTC. Its protein is CASSYSGRVYTF.

V gene TRBV19 combines with J gene TRBJ2-7; D unresolved. The CDR3 is 12 amino acids. In germline, CDR1 is LNHDA, CDR2 SQIVND (reference sequence). V was clipped by 4 bases and J by 5 bases, with 9 bases between them. As DNA, the CDR3 is TGTGCCAGTAGTAACCCTAGTCACGAGCAGTACTTC. Protein: CASSNPSHEQYF. Looking up the rest from reference TRBV19 and TRBJ2-7 gives the full variable domain: DGGITQSPKYLFRKEGQNVTLSCEQNLNHDAMYWYRQDPGQGLRLIYYSQIVNDFQKGDIAEGYSVSREKKESFPLTVTSAQKNPTAFYLCASSNPSHEQYFGPGTRLTVT.

The CDR3 sequence is CASSYGSGGYEQYF. For the CDR3, the DNA is TGTGCCAGCAGTTACGGCAGCGGGGGCTACGAGCAGTACTTC. The genes are TRBV6-6 and TRBJ2-7; 8 bases are shared with TRBD2. The CDR3 runs to 14 residues. Germline lookup yields CDR1 MNHNY and CDR2 SVGAGI (reference sequence). The V gene end was trimmed by 2 bases and the J gene end by 3 bases; junction bases not matched to a gene: 3.

The genes are TRBV6-5 and TRBJ2-7, with 9 bases matching TRBD2. Germline V gene lookup returns CDR1 MNHEY and CDR2 SVGAGI. Trimming at V came to 7 bases and at J to 7 bases, leaving 8 bases not matched to a gene. This CDR3 has 13 amino acids. The DNA for the CDR3 is TGTGCCAGCACACGAGCGGGAGGAAGTGAGCAGTACTTC. Protein sequence: CASTRAGGSEQYF.

The CDR3 here is CASSPPGRMMQETQYF. The CDR3 DNA follows: TGTGCCAGCAGCCCCCCGGGACGGATGATGCAAGAGACCCAGTACTTC. The V gene is TRBV5-4, the J gene TRBJ2-5, with D perhaps assigned TRBD1 or TRBD2 (5 bases each). Trimming removed 4 bases from V and 2 bases from J, with 18 bases in between. This CDR3 is built from 16 residues. Germline lookup yields CDR1 SGHNT and CDR2 YYREEE (reference sequence).

The chain carries TRBV15 and TRBJ2-3; D is perhaps TRBD2 (6 bases). Trimming took off 5 bases at V and 0 bases at J, with 12 bases between the two ends. CDR1 is LNHNV, CDR2 YYDKDF, per germline (reference sequence). This CDR3 is 15 amino acids long. Here the CDR3 reads CATSPRDLSTDTQYF. Written as DNA, the CDR3 is TGTGCCACCAGCCCCCGGGACTTAAGCACAGATACGCAGTATTTT.

This rearrangement joins TRBV5-1 to TRBJ2-5; 7 positions match TRBD2. Trimming cost V 2 bases and J 3 bases; bases outside gene matches: 1. CDR1 is SGHRS and CDR2 is YFSETQ in the germline V gene. The CDR3 is 13 amino acids. The CDR3 loop is CASSLLAKETQYF. The CDR3 DNA reads as TGCGCCAGCAGCTTACTAGCGAAAGAGACCCAGTACTTC.

The chain couples TRBV18 to TRBJ2-5; 14 bases line up with TRBD2. CDR1 is KGHSH, CDR2 LQKENI, per germline. V shed 5 bases and J 4 bases; nucleotides not matched to a gene: 0. The CDR3 contains 14 residues. The CDR3 nucleotides read TGTGCCAGCTCAGGGACTAGCGGGAGAGAGACCCAGTACTTC. Translating it yields CASSGTSGRETQYF.

This chain links TRBV30 with TRBJ1-1; D gene unclear. The germline V and J ends were trimmed by 2 bases and 0 bases, with 16 bases remaining between them. Germline V gene sequence: CDR1 GTSNPN, CDR2 SVGIG (reference sequence). The CDR3 runs to 16 residues. The CDR3 bases are TGTGCCTGGAGTCCCCCAACAGCCCTAGTGAACACTGAAGCTTTCTTT. This encodes CAWSPPTALVNTEAFF. Together with reference TRBV30 and TRBJ1-1, the CDR3 gives the full variable domain: SQTIHQWPATLVQPVGSPLSLECTVEGTSNPNLYWYRQAAGRGLQLLFYSVGIGQISSEVPQNLSASRPQDRQFILSSKKLLLSDSGFYLCAWSPPTALVNTEAFFGQGTRLTVV.

The rearrangement links TRBV4-1 to TRBJ1-2, with a possible D match to TRBD1 (5 bases). The CDR3 extends over 15 amino acids. Germline CDR1 and CDR2: MGHRA and YSYEKL. Between the trimmed V and J ends, which lost 1 base and 2 bases, there was a span of 11 bases. CDR3 sequence: CASSQGFGANYGYTF. In DNA, the CDR3 is TGCGCCAGCAGCCAAGGGTTCGGGGCCAACTATGGCTACACCTTC.

The chain links TRBV19 to TRBJ1-5, with TRBD1 matching over 9 bases. Germline V CDR1 and CDR2: LNHDA, SQIVND (reference sequence). V gave up 5 bases and J gave up 3 bases; unmatched junction bases: 5. The CDR3 spans 15 residues. CDR3 region: CASSRGQGYNQPQHF. The CDR3 coding sequence is TGTGCCAGTAGTCGGGGACAGGGTTACAATCAGCCCCAGCATTTT.

This rearrangement joins TRBV7-4 to TRBJ2-5; D perhaps matches TRBD2 (6 bases). Per the germline V gene, CDR1 is SGHVT and CDR2 is SQSDAQ. V was pared by 5 bases and J by 2 bases, with 9 bases between. The CDR3 consists of 13 residues. The CDR3 coding sequence is TGTGCCAGCAGCCAGGGACTGCAAGAGACCCAGTACTTC. Encoded protein: CASSQGLQETQYF.

On this clone itself: Germline and junction disagree at one end, which may indicate a read error. The chain employs TRBV14 and TRBJ1-6; D possibly corresponds to TRBD1 (6 bases). The germline V gene encodes CDR1 SGHDN and CDR2 FVKESK. The CDR3 runs to 15 residues. CDR3 loop: CASSHPDSFNSPHHF. Written as DNA, the CDR3 is TGTGCCAGCAGCCACCCGGACAGTTTTAATTCACCCCACCACTTT.

The chain recombines TRBV7-9 with TRBJ1-1; D may be TRBD1 (5 bases). This CDR3 is built from 14 residues. The germline gives CDR1 SEHNR, CDR2 FQNEAQ (reference sequence). V was shortened by 7 bases and J by 7 bases, with 19 bases between the two germline ends. CDR3 sequence reads: CASTLSQVGGEAFF. The CDR3 region has the DNA TGTGCCAGCACCCTTAGTCAGGTGGGGGGTGAAGCTTTCTTT.

The chain couples TRBV6-5 to TRBJ2-1; tentatively, D is TRBD2 (5 bases). The germline V and J ends were trimmed by 6 bases and 10 bases, with 7 bases remaining between them. Germline values: CDR1 MNHEY, CDR2 SVGAGI. The length of the CDR3 is 10 residues. In nucleotides, the CDR3 is TGTGCCAGCAGAGAGCGGGAGCAGTTCTTC. It yields the protein CASREREQFF.

CDR3 DNA sequence: TGTGCCAGCAGCTTAGGCGGGAGGGCGAACACCGGGGAGCTGTTTTTT. This gives the protein CASSLGGRANTGELFF. This sequence joins TRBV5-4 and TRBJ2-2; 9 nucleotides line up with TRBD2. CDR3 length equals 16 residues. Germline trimming cut 2 bases from V and 0 bases from J; bases unmatched to any gene: 2. Germline V gives CDR1 SGHNT, CDR2 YYREEE (reference sequence).

The genes are TRBV19 and TRBJ2-5; 9 bases are a match to TRBD2. Germline-derived CDR1 and CDR2 are LNHDA and SQIVND (reference sequence). CDR3 size: 13 residues. Trimming cost V 6 bases and J 4 bases; bases outside gene matches: 3. DNA for the CDR3: TGTGCCAGTAGACTAGCGGGTAGAGAGACCCAGTACTTC. Protein: CASRLAGRETQYF.

The chain links TRBV5-6 to TRBJ2-5; a possible D gene is TRBD2 (5 bases). The germline V and J ends were trimmed by 3 bases and 4 bases, with 16 bases remaining between them. The germline V gene encodes CDR1 SGHDT and CDR2 YYEEEE. The CDR3 is made up of 15 amino acids. CDR3 nucleotides: TGTGCCAGCAGCTCTCAGGAGACTAAGGGAGAGACCCAGTACTTC. This encodes CASSSQETKGETQYF.

V gene TRBV30 combines with J gene TRBJ2-2; no clear D gene. V shed 3 bases and J shed 2 bases, with 7 bases lying between them. The CDR3 has 13 residues. Germline V gene data show CDR1 as GTSNPN and CDR2 as SVGIG (reference sequence). The CDR3 DNA sequence: TGTGCCTGGAGCTCAGACAACACCGGGGAGCTGTTTTTT. It encodes CAWSSDNTGELFF.